This T cell receptor beta chain emerged from a study of CD8+ T cells in alopecia areata. Study-level information: Tofacitinib ran 6 to 18 months, followed by 6 months off drug. Regarding the study as a whole: Across lesional scalp, and particularly alopecia totalis/universalis, clonality surpassed that of normal scalp.

Details on this clone: Its antigen is currently unknown.

Once RNA had been extracted, it was reverse transcribed into cDNA to act as the sequencing template. The repertoire was sequenced with immunoSEQ multiplex PCR; TCRdb's copy has only in-frame clones and lacks some. The sample contains 150,000 or so clones, 47% of which appear only once. The sequence came from a human donor with alopecia areata. Input material: CD4+ T cells sorted from blood.

The CDR3 DNA is TGTGCCAGCAGCGCGACTAGCGGCCCCTGGAATGAGCAGTTCTTC. Its protein product is CASSATSGPWNEQFF. The chain joins TRBV7-2 to TRBJ2-1; 9 nucleotides match TRBD2. Germline assignment: CDR1 SGHTA and CDR2 FQGNSA. Trimming removed 5 bases from V and 7 bases from J; junction bases left unmatched: 9. The CDR3 totals 15 residues. The whole variable domain, filled in from reference TRBV7-2 and TRBJ2-1, reads GAGVSQSPSNKVTEKGKDVELRCDPISGHTALYWYRQSLGQGLEFLIYFQGNSAPDKSGLPSDRFSAERTGGSVSTLTIQRTQQEDSAVYLCASSATSGPWNEQFFGPGTRLTVL.